One and the same sample provided the 5 T cell receptor beta chains below, sequenced in a study of shared clonotypes between healthy human individuals. Assay used: immunoSEQ multiplex PCR; TCRdb lists only in-frame clones, some missing. The sample records 300,000 to 350,000 clones, around 67% being singletons. Sequencing input: memory CD4+ T cells sorted from blood. Subset here: CD45RA-negative fraction. All receptors derive from a man aged 30 to 39 in good health.

This clone was observed a few times. This sequence joins TRBV7-3 and TRBJ2-1, with D unclear. CDR3 length: 13 amino acids. The ends were cut back, 1 base at V and 10 bases at J, with 11 bases in the middle. Germline CDR1 is SGHTA and CDR2 is FQGTGA. DNA for the CDR3: TGTGCCAGCAGCTTAAGCTTCGGCGGAGAGCAGTTCTTC. It translates to CASSLSFGGEQFF.

The genes are TRBV7-8 and TRBJ2-3, with D uncertain. Germline V gives CDR1 SGHVS, CDR2 FQNEAQ. There are 12 residues in the CDR3. V lost 3 bases to trimming and J lost 2 bases, with 3 bases between them. The CDR3 sequence: CASSLPTDTQYF. CDR3 nucleotides: TGTGCCAGCAGCTTGCCCACAGATACGCAGTATTTT.

The chain has TRBV2 and TRBJ1-2; D may be TRBD1 (6 bases). This CDR3 has 12 amino acids. Germline V lookup: CDR1 SNHLY, CDR2 FYNNEI. The ends were cut back, 7 bases at V and 4 bases at J, with 10 bases in the middle. The CDR3 DNA sequence: TGTGCCAGCACCGCGGACAGCTATGGCTACACCTTC. This translates into CASTADSYGYTF.

This rearrangement joins TRBV19 to TRBJ1-2; 7 nucleotides match TRBD1. CDR3 length: 15 amino acids. CDR1 and CDR2 (germline): LNHDA, SQIVND (reference sequence). The V segment lost 5 bases and the J segment 3 bases; nucleotides outside the gene matches: 9. The CDR3 DNA follows: TGTGCCAGTAGTCCTCCGACAGGGCGCTACTATGGCTACACCTTC. Translation: CASSPPTGRYYGYTF.

This clone came up a few times. The chain links TRBV7-3 to TRBJ2-1, with D tentatively TRBD1 or TRBD2 (5 bases each). Germline CDR1 is SGHTA and CDR2 is FQGTGA. The CDR3 totals 12 residues. V was trimmed by 4 bases and J by 12 bases, leaving 13 bases between them. CDR3 in amino acids: CASSSELGVQFF. The CDR3 nucleotides are TGTGCCAGCAGCTCAGAACTAGGGGTGCAGTTCTTC.